A single sample is the source of the 9 T cell receptor beta chains below, sequenced in a study of T cell responses to AZD1222 COVID-19 vaccine. Measured with immunoSEQ multiplex PCR; TCRdb has only the in-frame clones, and not every one. The profile shows tens of thousands of clones, 88% of them singletons. Material: peripheral blood, obtained 28 days after the second dose of the MenACWY control vaccine. These TCRs come from an adult who received the MenACWY meningococcal vaccine as a control.

By sample share, this clone is large. The rearrangement joins TRBV28 to TRBJ2-1; TRBD2 might be the D (6 bases). The V gene lost 5 bases and the J gene lost 4 bases, with 15 bases spanning the gap. The germline V gene has CDR1 MDHEN and CDR2 SYDVKM. There are 15 residues in the CDR3. The CDR3 region is CASSPPEGLYNEQFF. The DNA of the CDR3 is TGTGCCAGCAGTCCCCCCGAGGGACTGTACAATGAGCAGTTCTTC.

A single count supports this clone. The chain carries TRBV6-6 and TRBJ2-6; D unclear. Germline CDR1 is MNHNY and CDR2 is SVGAGI (reference sequence). The CDR3 covers 16 residues. Trimming cost V 4 bases and J 0 bases, with 10 bases left between them. CDR3 coding DNA: TGTGCCAGCAGTTCAGTTACAAACTCTGGGGCCAACGTCCTGACTTTC. Translating it yields CASSSVTNSGANVLTF.

This chain uses TRBV6-5 with TRBJ2-5; 9 bases align to TRBD1. The V gene's germline CDR1 is MNHEY and CDR2 SVGAGI. The trim removed 4 bases at V and 6 bases at J, leaving 9 bases unmatched. CDR3 length equals 15 residues. The DNA for the CDR3 is TGTGCCAGCAGTTCCCTGATGGACAGGGGAAAGACCCAGTACTTC. Translated: CASSSLMDRGKTQYF.

The V call is TRBV18, the J call TRBJ2-3; 8 positions match TRBD2. The germline gives CDR1 KGHSH, CDR2 LQKENI. The CDR3 has 16 residues. V trimming: 1 base; J trimming: 0 bases; junction bases outside the gene matches: 3. The DNA for the CDR3 is TGTGCCAGCTCACCACGGCTAGCGGGTAGCACAGATACGCAGTATTTT. Protein product: CASSPRLAGSTDTQYF. Variable domain in full (rest from reference TRBV18 and TRBJ2-3): NAGVMQNPRHLVRRRGQEARLRCSPMKGHSHVYWYRQLPEEGLKFMVYLQKENIIDESGMPKERFSAEFPKEGPSILRIQQVVRGDSAAYFCASSPRLAGSTDTQYFGPGTRLTVL.

The chain combines TRBV5-3 with TRBJ2-1; D is perhaps TRBD1 (6 bases). TRBV5-3 is placed among ORFs of uncertain function. This CDR3 has 15 amino acids. V gave up 3 bases and J gave up 0 bases, with 10 bases separating them. In DNA, the CDR3 is TGTGCCAGAAGCTCAGGACAGAGCTCCTACAATGAGCAGTTCTTC. It yields the protein CARSSGQSSYNEQFF.

The chain uses TRBV9 and TRBJ1-2; D might be TRBD1 (5 bases). Trimming took 2 bases from V and 7 from J, leaving 18 bases between them. The CDR3 spans 15 residues. Germline V gives CDR1 SGDLS, CDR2 YYNGEE. CDR3 residues: CASSVDALRAAGYTF. CDR3 coding DNA: TGTGCCAGCAGCGTCGACGCCCTCAGGGCTGCTGGCTACACCTTC.

The chain links TRBV29-1 to TRBJ2-1; 9 bases map to TRBD1. Germline V gene lookup returns CDR1 SQVTM and CDR2 ANQGSEA. Trimming cost V 2 bases and J 6 bases; bases outside gene matches: 5. This CDR3 is built from 14 residues. CDR3 loop: CSVESPTGGNEQFF. Here the CDR3 DNA reads TGCAGCGTTGAATCCCCGACAGGGGGCAATGAGCAGTTCTTC.

The chain has TRBV9 and TRBJ2-2, with 16 bases fitting TRBD2. The germline V gene encodes CDR1 SGDLS and CDR2 YYNGEE. The CDR3 runs 19 residues. Trimming at V came to 4 bases and at J to 0 bases, leaving 6 bases not matched to a gene. As DNA, the CDR3 is TGTGCCAGCAGCCCTCCGGGACTAGCGGGAGGGACGAACACCGGGGAGCTGTTTTTT. Protein sequence: CASSPPGLAGGTNTGELFF.

V gene TRBV5-4 combines with J gene TRBJ2-7, with TRBD1 matching over 10 bases. Germline CDR1 is SGHNT and CDR2 is YYREEE (reference sequence). Germline trimming cut 4 bases from V and 1 base from J; bases unmatched to any gene: 8. There are 16 residues in the CDR3. In DNA, the CDR3 is TGTGCCAGCAGCCCCGGGACAGGGGTCCTATCCTACGAGCAGTACTTC. Amino acid sequence: CASSPGTGVLSYEQYF.